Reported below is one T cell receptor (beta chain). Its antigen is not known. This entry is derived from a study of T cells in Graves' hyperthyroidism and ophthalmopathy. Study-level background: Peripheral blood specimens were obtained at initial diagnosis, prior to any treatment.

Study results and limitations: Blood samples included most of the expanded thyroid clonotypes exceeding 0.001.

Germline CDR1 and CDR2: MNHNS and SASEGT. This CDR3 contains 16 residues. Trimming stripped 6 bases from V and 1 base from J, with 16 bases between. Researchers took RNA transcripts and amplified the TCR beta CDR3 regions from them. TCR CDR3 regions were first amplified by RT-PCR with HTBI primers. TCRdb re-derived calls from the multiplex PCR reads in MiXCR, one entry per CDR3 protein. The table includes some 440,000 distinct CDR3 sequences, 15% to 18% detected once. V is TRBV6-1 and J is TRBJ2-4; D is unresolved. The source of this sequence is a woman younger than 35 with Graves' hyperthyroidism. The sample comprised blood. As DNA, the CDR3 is TGTGCCAGCAGCCATGAACGTCACCCGGCCAAAAACATTCAGTACTTC. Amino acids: CASSHERHPAKNIQYF.